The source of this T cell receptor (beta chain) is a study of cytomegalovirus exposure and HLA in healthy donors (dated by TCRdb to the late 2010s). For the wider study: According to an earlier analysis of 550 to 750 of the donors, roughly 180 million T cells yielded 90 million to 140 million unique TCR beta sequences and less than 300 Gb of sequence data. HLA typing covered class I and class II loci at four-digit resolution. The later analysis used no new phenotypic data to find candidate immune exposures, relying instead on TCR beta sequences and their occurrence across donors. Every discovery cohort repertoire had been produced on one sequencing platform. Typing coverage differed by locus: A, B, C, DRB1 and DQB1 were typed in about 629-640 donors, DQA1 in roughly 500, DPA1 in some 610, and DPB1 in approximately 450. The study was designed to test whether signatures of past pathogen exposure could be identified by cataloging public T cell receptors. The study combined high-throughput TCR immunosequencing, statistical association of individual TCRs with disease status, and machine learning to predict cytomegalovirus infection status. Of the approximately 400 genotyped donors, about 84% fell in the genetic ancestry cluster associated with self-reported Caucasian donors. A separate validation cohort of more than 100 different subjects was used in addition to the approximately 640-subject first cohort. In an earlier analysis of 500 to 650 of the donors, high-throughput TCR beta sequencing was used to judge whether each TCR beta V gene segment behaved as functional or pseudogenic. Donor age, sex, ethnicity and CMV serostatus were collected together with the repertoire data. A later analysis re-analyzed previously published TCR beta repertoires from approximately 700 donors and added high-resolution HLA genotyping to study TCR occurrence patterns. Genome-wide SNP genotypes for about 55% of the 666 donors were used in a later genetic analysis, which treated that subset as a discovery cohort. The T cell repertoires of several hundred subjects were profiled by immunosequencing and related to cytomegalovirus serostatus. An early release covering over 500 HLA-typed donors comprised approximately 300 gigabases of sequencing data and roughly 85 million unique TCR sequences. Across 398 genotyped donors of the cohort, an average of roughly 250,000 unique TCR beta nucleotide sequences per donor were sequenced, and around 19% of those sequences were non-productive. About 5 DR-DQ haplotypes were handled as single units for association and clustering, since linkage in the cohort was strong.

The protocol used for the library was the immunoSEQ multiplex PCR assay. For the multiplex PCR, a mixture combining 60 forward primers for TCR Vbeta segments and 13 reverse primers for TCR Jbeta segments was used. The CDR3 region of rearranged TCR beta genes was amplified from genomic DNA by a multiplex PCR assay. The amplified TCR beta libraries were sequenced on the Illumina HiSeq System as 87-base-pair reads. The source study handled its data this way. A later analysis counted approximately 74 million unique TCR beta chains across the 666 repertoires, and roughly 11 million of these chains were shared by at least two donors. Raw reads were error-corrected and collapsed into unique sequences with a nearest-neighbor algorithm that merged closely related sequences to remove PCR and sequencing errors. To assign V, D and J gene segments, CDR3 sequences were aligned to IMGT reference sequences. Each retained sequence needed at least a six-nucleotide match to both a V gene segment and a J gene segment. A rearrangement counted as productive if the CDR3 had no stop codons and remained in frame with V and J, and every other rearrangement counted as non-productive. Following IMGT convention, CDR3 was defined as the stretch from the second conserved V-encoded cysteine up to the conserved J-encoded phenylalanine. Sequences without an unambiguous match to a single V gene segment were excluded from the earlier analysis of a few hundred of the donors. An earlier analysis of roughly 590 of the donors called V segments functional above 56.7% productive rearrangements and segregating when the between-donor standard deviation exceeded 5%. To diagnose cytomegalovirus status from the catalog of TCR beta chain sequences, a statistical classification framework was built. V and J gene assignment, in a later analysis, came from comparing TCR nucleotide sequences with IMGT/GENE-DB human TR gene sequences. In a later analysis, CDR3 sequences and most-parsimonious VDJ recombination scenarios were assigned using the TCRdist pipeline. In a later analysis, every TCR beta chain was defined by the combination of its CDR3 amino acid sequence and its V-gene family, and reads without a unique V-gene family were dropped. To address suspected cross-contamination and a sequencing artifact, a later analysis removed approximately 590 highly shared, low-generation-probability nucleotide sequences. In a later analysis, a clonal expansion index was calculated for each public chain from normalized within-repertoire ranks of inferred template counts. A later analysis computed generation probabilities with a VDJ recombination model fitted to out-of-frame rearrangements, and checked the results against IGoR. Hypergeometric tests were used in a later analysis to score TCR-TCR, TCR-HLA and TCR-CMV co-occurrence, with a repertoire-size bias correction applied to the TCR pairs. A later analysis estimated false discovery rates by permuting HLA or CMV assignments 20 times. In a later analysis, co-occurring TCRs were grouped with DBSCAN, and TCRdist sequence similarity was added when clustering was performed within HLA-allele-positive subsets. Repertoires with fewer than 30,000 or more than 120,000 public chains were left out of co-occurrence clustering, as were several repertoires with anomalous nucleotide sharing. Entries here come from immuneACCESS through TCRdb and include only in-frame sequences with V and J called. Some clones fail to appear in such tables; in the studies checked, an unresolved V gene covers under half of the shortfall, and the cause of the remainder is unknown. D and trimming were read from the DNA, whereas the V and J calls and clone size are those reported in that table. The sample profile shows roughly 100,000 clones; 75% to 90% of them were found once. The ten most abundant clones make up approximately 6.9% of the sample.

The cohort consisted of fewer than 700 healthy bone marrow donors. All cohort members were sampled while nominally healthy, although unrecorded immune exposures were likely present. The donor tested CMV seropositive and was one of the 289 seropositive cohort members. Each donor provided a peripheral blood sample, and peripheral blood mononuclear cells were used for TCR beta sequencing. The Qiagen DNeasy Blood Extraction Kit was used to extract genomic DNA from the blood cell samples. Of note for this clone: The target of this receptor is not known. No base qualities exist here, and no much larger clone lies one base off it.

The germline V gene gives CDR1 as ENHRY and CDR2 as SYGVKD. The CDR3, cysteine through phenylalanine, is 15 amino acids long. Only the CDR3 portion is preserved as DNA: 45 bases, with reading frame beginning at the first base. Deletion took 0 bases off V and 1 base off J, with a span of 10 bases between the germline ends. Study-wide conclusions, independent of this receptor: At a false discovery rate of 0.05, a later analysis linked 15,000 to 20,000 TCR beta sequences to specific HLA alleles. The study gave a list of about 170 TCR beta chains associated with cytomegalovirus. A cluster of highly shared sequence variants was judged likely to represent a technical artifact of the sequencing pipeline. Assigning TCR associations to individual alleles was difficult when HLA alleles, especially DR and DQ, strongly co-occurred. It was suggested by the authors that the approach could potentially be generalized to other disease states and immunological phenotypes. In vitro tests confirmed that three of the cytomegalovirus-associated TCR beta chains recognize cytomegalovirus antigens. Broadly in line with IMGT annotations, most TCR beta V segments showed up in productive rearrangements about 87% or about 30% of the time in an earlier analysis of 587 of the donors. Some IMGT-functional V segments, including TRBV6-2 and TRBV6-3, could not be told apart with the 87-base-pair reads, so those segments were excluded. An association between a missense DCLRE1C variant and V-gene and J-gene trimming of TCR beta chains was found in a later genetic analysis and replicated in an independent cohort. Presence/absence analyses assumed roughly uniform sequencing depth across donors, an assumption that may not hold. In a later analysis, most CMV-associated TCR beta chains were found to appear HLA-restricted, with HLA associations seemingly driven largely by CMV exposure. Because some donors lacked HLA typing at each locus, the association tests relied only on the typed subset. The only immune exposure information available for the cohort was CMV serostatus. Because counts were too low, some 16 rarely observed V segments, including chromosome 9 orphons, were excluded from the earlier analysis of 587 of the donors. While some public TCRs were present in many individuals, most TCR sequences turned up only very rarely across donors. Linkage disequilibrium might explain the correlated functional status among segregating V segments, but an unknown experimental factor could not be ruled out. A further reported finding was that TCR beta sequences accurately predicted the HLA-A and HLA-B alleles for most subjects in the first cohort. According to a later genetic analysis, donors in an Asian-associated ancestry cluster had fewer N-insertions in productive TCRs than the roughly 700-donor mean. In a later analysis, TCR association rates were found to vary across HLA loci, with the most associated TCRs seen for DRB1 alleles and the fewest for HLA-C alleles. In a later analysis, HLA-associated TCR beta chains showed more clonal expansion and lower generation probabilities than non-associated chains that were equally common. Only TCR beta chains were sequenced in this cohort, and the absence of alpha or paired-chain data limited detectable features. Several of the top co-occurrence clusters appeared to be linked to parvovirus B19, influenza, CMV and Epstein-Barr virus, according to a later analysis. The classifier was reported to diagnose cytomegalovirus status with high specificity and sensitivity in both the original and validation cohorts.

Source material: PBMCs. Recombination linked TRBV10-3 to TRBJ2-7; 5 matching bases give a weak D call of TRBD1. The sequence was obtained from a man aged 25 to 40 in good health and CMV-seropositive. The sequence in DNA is TGTGCCATCAGTGAGTCAAGGGGTGATTCCTACGAGCAGTACTTC. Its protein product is CAISESRGDSYEQYF.